These T cell receptor beta chains were read from a single sample in a study of T cell responses to AZD1222 COVID-19 vaccine. Here immunoSEQ multiplex PCR was the method, and the copy in TCRdb shows in-frame clones only, minus some. Here the sample spans about 72,000 clones, 75% to 90% being singletons. Sequenced material: peripheral blood, taken on day 0 of AZD1222 vaccination. The receptors shown here come from an adult in good health. Both conserved end residues are part of each CDR3. D genes are given only for firm matches. Expanded clones are given a class, and other clones once, few, many or no size at all.

CASSLEAGAQPQHF TGTGCCAGCAGCTTAGAGGCAGGGGCTCAGCCCCAGCATTTT NA TRBJ1-5 NA TRBV7-8
CASSQGSDGDEQFF TGTGCCAGCAGCCAGGGGAGCGATGGAGATGAGCAGTTCTTC NA TRBJ2-1 NA TRBV7-9
CASSYSPSETQYF TGTGCCAGCAGTTACTCTCCGAGCGAGACCCAGTACTTC NA TRBJ2-5 NA TRBV6-2/TRBV6-3
CASSPQTGVNIQYF TGTGCCAGCAGCCCGCAGACAGGGGTAAACATTCAGTACTTC NA TRBJ2-4 TRBD1 TRBV11-1
CASSRTGDAHGSNQPQHF TGTGCCAGCAGTCGGACAGGGGATGCACATGGTAGCAATCAGCCCCAGCATTTT NA TRBJ1-5 TRBD1 TRBV6-6
CATSRGRDRGPYNEQFF TGTGCCACCAGCAGAGGACGAGACAGGGGTCCCTACAATGAGCAGTTCTTC NA TRBJ2-1 TRBD1 TRBV15
CASSRIQDPSYEQYF TGTGCCAGCAGCCGCATACAGGACCCCTCCTACGAGCAGTACTTC once TRBJ2-7 NA TRBV14
CSVLPGPDPSSGANVLTF TGCAGCGTTTTACCGGGTCCCGACCCTTCCTCTGGGGCCAACGTCCTGACTTTC NA TRBJ2-6 NA TRBV29-1
CASRPGLSVDTQYF TGTGCCAGCAGACCGGGACTCAGCGTAGATACGCAGTATTTT NA TRBJ2-3 NA TRBV7-2
CASSQDAQPEKLFF TGCGCCAGCAGCCAAGATGCACAGCCTGAAAAACTGTTTTTT once TRBJ1-4 NA TRBV4-1
CASSDSNVGELFF TGTGCCAGCAGTGACTCGAACGTAGGGGAGCTGTTTTTT NA TRBJ2-2 NA TRBV6-4
CASSPSGTSVTGTQYF TGCGCCAGCAGCCCTTCCGGGACTAGCGTTACAGGGACCCAGTACTTC NA TRBJ2-5 TRBD2 TRBV4-3
CSVASRGYGYGYTF TGCAGCGTTGCTTCCAGGGGCTACGGCTATGGCTACACCTTC NA TRBJ1-2 NA TRBV29-1
CASSLPGREGETQYF TGTGCCAGCAGCTTACCGGGTAGGGAGGGGGAGACCCAGTACTTC NA TRBJ2-5 TRBD2 TRBV13
CASSPGLAGGYNEQFF TGTGCCAGCAGCCCCGGACTAGCGGGGGGTTACAATGAGCAGTTCTTC NA TRBJ2-1 TRBD2 TRBV3-1/TRBV3-2
CATGVFFEQYF TGTGCCACAGGGGTTTTCTTCGAGCAGTACTTC NA TRBJ2-7 NA TRBV6-5
CASSLALSPGWGRETQYF TGTGCCAGCAGCTTAGCCCTCAGCCCAGGATGGGGGAGAGAGACCCAGTACTTC NA TRBJ2-5 NA TRBV7-9
CASRLTGSNQPQHF TGTGCCAGTAGGTTGACAGGGTCTAATCAGCCCCAGCATTTT NA TRBJ1-5 TRBD1 TRBV19
CASSFAAGGNYGYTF TGTGCCAGCAGTTTCGCCGCGGGGGGTAACTATGGCTACACCTTC NA TRBJ1-2 NA TRBV6-4
CASSDRDTHTGELFF TGCGCCAGCAGTGACCGGGACACCCACACCGGGGAGCTGTTTTTT NA TRBJ2-2 NA TRBV10-1
CASSPAGTANTGELFF TGTGCCAGCAGCCCCGCGGGGACAGCGAACACCGGGGAGCTGTTTTTT NA TRBJ2-2 NA TRBV7-9
CASTRVGDSPLHF TGCGCCAGCACAAGGGTCGGGGATTCACCCCTCCACTTT NA TRBJ1-6 NA TRBV4-1
CASTSTGAYNSPLHF TGTGCCAGTACCTCGACAGGCGCCTATAATTCACCCCTCCACTTT NA TRBJ1-6 NA TRBV19
CATSLSRDAYNEQFF TGTGCCACCTCCTTAAGCAGGGATGCCTACAATGAGCAGTTCTTC NA TRBJ2-1 NA TRBV6-5
CSASRGYGGLQSYEQYF TGCAGTGCTAGTCGGGGATATGGGGGACTACAATCCTACGAGCAGTACTTC NA TRBJ2-7 TRBD2 TRBV20-1
CASSPRFWGEFQGYTF TGTGCCAGCAGTCCCCGGTTTTGGGGGGAGTTTCAGGGCTACACCTTC NA TRBJ1-2 NA TRBV28
CATSRLAGVGYNEQFF TGTGCCACCAGCAGACTAGCGGGAGTAGGGTACAATGAGCAGTTCTTC NA TRBJ2-1 TRBD2 TRBV15
CATSDPGTSGGHEQFF TGTGCCACCAGTGACCCCGGGACTAGCGGGGGCCATGAGCAGTTCTTC once TRBJ2-1 TRBD2 TRBV24-1
CASRPTGMGYEQYF TGTGCCAGCAGGCCGACAGGTATGGGCTACGAGCAGTACTTC NA TRBJ2-7 NA TRBV9
CASSFDRGTYNEQFF TGTGCCAGCAGCTTTGACAGGGGGACCTACAATGAGCAGTTCTTC NA TRBJ2-1 TRBD1 TRBV5-4
CASSGGKGLSSGNTIYF TGTGCCAGTAGCGGCGGCAAAGGGCTTTCCTCTGGAAACACCATATATTTT NA TRBJ1-3 NA TRBV19
CASSLSGLTGELFF TGTGCCAGCAGCTTATCGGGTCTCACCGGGGAGCTGTTTTTT once TRBJ2-2 NA TRBV11-3
CASSLRQDSNQPQHF TGTGCCAGCTCACTACGACAGGATAGCAATCAGCCCCAGCATTTT NA TRBJ1-5 NA TRBV18
CASSWDSSYEQYF TGTGCCAGCAGTTGGGACAGTTCCTACGAGCAGTACTTC NA TRBJ2-7 TRBD1 TRBV28
CASSNSRLAGGPLRTTDTQYF TGTGCCAGTAGTAACTCAAGACTAGCGGGAGGGCCGTTACGGACGACAGATACGCAGTATTTT NA TRBJ2-3 TRBD2 TRBV19
CASSQSPGQVSPGSPLHF TGCGCCAGCAGCCAAAGTCCCGGACAGGTCTCACCAGGTTCACCCCTCCACTTT NA TRBJ1-6 TRBD1 TRBV4-3
CAWSSGGAGDTQYF TGTGCCTGGAGTTCGGGGGGGGCCGGAGATACGCAGTATTTT NA TRBJ2-3 TRBD2 TRBV30
CASSPSQASGNTIYF TGTGCCAGCTCACCAAGTCAGGCGTCTGGAAACACCATATATTTT NA TRBJ1-3 NA TRBV18
CASRLGGGYGYTF TGTGCCAGCCGTTTAGGGGGCGGTTATGGCTACACCTTC NA TRBJ1-2 TRBD1 TRBV28
CASSSSGPLETQYF TGTGCCAGCAGTTCATCGGGACCCCTAGAGACCCAGTACTTC NA TRBJ2-5 NA TRBV28
CAWRAGTGTNQPQHF TGTGCCTGGAGAGCCGGGACAGGGACGAATCAGCCCCAGCATTTT NA TRBJ1-5 TRBD1 TRBV30
CASTEKNYGYTF TGTGCCAGCACAGAAAAGAACTATGGCTACACCTTC few TRBJ1-2 NA TRBV5-5
CASSLLGGQGYTF TGTGCCAGCAGTTTATTGGGGGGCCAGGGCTACACCTTC NA TRBJ1-2 NA TRBV27
CAWSQTNYGYTF TGTGCCTGGAGCCAGACTAACTATGGCTACACCTTC NA TRBJ1-2 NA TRBV30
CASSMGPLKAPGNTIYF TGTGCCAGTAGTATGGGGCCCCTAAAGGCCCCTGGAAACACCATATATTTT NA TRBJ1-3 NA TRBV19
CASSSRQVYEQYF TGTGCCAGCAGCTCCAGACAGGTCTACGAGCAGTACTTC NA TRBJ2-7 NA TRBV7-9
CASSITSGRMTDTQYF TGTGCCAGTAGTATAACTAGCGGGAGAATGACAGATACGCAGTATTTT NA TRBJ2-3 TRBD2 TRBV19
CASSPPGVGNTIYF TGTGCCAGCAGCCCCCCCGGGGTAGGAAACACCATATATTTT NA TRBJ1-3 NA TRBV9
CASSIGGISNQPQHF TGTGCCAGTAGTATTGGAGGGATCAGCAATCAGCCCCAGCATTTT NA TRBJ1-5 NA TRBV19
CASSIGVDEKLFF TGTGCCAGTAGTATCGGGGTTGATGAAAAACTGTTTTTT NA TRBJ1-4 NA TRBV19
CASSLVQETQYF TGTGCCAGCAGCTTAGTCCAAGAGACCCAGTACTTC many TRBJ2-5 NA TRBV5-6
CASSPPLGNTEAFF TGTGCCAGCTCACCACCGCTAGGGAACACTGAAGCTTTCTTT NA TRBJ1-1 NA TRBV18